This T cell receptor beta chain was captured in a study of control samples from healthy donors and cancer patients. This clone was picked up a small number of times. The table came from immunoSEQ multiplex PCR; TCRdb's copy has only in-frame clones and leaves some out. The table lists 150,000 to 200,000 clones, 91% of them singletons. Per the germline V gene, CDR1 is SGHAT and CDR2 is FQNNGV. The CDR3 totals 15 residues. V lost 0 bases, J lost 2 bases, and 3 bases stayed unmatched. This TCR was sampled from a woman aged 25 to 39 in good health. Sequencing was performed on blood. The chain carries TRBV11-2 and TRBJ2-7; 8 bases fit TRBD1. In DNA, the CDR3 is TGTGCCAGCAGCTTAGAGGGACAGGCTACCTACGAGCAGTACTTC. This translates into CASSLEGQATYEQYF.